The clone carrying this TCR beta chain was recorded many times. Its antigen is not identified. Because the library targeted alpha chains, this beta chain is an off-target read whose size means little. As to time point: sample taken at primary tumor resection. Sequencing was performed on whole RNA extracted from tumor and nontumor lung tissue, or from frozen PBMC, and the material was left unsorted. These data are taken from a study of spatial heterogeneity in lung cancer. Overall study context: Alpha-chain sequences were consistently detected less often than beta-chain sequences. Overall study findings and caveats: Circulating ubiquitous expanded tumor TCRs were observed more frequently at resection than at follow-up.

Every cDNA TCR molecule received its own unique molecular identifier. A single record per CDR3 protein comes from TCRdb applying MiXCR to the 5' RACE reads. The sample holds some 7,500 distinct CDR3 sequences, about 9.1% seen once. Germline lookup yields CDR1 SGHRS and CDR2 YFSETQ. The CDR3 covers 12 residues. V was clipped by 4 bases and J by 0 bases, with 5 bases between them. Here the sequenced sample was PBMCs, taken at surgery. The source is a male donor with early-stage non-small cell lung cancer. The chain is built from TRBV5-1 and TRBJ2-7; D not resolved. The CDR3: CASSPSSYEQYF. The DNA of the CDR3 is TGCGCCAGCAGCCCGAGCTCCTACGAGCAGTACTTC.